The following is a TCR beta chain sequence with its context. Antigen: not known. The junction shows a germline mismatch at one end, possibly a read error. Profiled with immunoSEQ multiplex PCR; TCRdb holds only in-frame clones, not every one. The top ten clones hold about 1.7% of a sample with a few million clones, 85% to 95% of them seen once. The germline V gene has CDR1 LNHDA and CDR2 SQIVND (reference sequence). The CDR3 length is 13 residues. The sample comes from a study of shared clonotypes between healthy human individuals. Study conclusions and caveats: Relative to clonotypes present in all four donors, those not shared had lower generation probabilities. In general, naive subsets displayed greater estimated richness than memory subsets did.

It was CD45RO-negative cells, positively selected for CCR7, that made up naive CD8 cells, with terminally differentiated effector memory CD45RA+ cells excluded. This chain joins TRBV19 and TRBJ2-1; D remains ambiguous. The origin of this receptor is a man between 18 and 35 years old in good health. Some clones in this sample may be carry-over from other donors' samples. Sequenced sample: naive CD8+ T cells from PBMCs. The CDR3 loop is CASNKDVYNGQFF. In DNA form, the CDR3 reads TGTGCCAGTAATAAGGACGTCTACAATGGGCAGTTCTTC.